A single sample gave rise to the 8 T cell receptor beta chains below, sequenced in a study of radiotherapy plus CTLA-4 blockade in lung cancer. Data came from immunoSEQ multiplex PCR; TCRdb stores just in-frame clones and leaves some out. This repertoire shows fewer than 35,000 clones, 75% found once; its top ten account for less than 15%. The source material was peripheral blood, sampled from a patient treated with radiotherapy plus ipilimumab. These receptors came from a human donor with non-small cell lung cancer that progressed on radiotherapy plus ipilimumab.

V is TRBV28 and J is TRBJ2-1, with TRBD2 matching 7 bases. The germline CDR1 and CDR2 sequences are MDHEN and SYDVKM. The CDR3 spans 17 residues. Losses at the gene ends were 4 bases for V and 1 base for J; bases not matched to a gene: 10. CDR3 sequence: CASSSPLAGSSYNEQFF. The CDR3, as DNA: TGTGCCAGCAGTTCCCCCTTAGCGGGTAGTTCCTACAATGAGCAGTTCTTC.

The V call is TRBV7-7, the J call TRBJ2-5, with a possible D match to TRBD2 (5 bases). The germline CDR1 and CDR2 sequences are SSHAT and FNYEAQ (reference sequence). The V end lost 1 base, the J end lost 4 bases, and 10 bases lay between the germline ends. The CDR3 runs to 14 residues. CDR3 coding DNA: TGTGCCAGCAGCTTAGAAGCGGCAGGAGAGACCCAGTACTTC. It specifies CASSLEAAGETQYF.

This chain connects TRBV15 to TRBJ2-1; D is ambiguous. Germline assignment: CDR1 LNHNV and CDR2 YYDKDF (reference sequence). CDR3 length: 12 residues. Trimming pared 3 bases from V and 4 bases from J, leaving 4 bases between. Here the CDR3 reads CATSSEYNEQFF. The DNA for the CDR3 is TGTGCCACCAGCAGTGAATACAATGAGCAGTTCTTC.

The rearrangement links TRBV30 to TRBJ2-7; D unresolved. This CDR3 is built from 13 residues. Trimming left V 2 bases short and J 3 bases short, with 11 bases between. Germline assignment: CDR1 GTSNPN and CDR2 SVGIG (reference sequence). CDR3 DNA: TGTGCCTGGAGTTTAGACACCCGCTACGAGCAGTACTTC. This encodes CAWSLDTRYEQYF.

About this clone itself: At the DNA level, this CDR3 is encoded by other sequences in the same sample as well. CDR3 amino acids: CASSYERRTNTGELFF. The CDR3 nucleotides are TGTGCCAGCAGTTACGAAAGGCGTACGAACACCGGGGAGCTGTTTTTT. The gene calls are TRBV6-6 and TRBJ2-2; D call uncertain. The CDR3 is 16 amino acids. Deletions cut 2 bases from V and 0 bases from J, with 10 bases between. CDR1 is MNHNY, CDR2 SVGAGI, per germline (reference sequence).

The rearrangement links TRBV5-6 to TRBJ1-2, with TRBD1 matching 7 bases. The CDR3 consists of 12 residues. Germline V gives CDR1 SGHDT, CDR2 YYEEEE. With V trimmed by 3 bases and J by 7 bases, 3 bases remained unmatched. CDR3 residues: CASSSYRGGYTF. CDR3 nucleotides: TGTGCCAGCAGCTCATACAGGGGTGGCTACACCTTC. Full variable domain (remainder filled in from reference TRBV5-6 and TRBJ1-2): DAGVTQSPTHLIKTRGQQVTLRCSPKSGHDTVSWYQQALGQGPQFIFQYYEEEERQRGNFPDRFSGHQFPNYSSELNVNALLLGDSALYLCASSSYRGGYTFGSGTRLTVV.

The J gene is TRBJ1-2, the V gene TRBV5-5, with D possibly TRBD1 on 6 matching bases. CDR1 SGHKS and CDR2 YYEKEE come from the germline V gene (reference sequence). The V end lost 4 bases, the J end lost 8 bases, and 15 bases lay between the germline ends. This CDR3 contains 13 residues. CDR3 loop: CASSHTGSGGYTF. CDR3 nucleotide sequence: TGTGCCAGCAGCCACACAGGGTCCGGGGGCTACACCTTC.

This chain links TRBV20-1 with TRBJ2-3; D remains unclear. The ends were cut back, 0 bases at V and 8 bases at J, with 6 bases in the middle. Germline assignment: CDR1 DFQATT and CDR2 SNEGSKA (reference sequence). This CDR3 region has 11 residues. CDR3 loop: CSARDLSTQYF. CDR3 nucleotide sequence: TGCAGTGCTAGAGATCTTAGTACGCAGTATTTT.